Below, 15 T cell receptor beta chains from the same sample are listed, as sequenced in a study of CD8 T cells in ankylosing spondylitis. Their antigen targets remain unknown. Points from the study as a whole: For ankylosing spondylitis blood, a TCR beta motif of 7 or 8 highly homologous variants appeared characteristic.

TCRdb analysed the 5' RACE reads with MiXCR anew, one entry per CDR3 protein. The profile covers some 840,000 distinct CDR3 sequences, with 10% to 15% appearing a single time and about 0.49% taken by the ten largest. The specimen sequenced was blood, either unsorted or a sorted T cell fraction (not recorded which). All receptors derive from a male donor with ankylosing spondylitis.

The rearrangement uses TRBV27 and TRBJ1-2, with TRBD1 as a possible D gene (6 bases). Looked up from germline, CDR1 is MNHEY and CDR2 is SMNVEV (reference sequence). The V gene lost 5 bases and the J gene lost 8 bases, with 21 bases spanning the gap. CDR3 length: 15 residues. CDR3 sequence reads: CASSEEGGKRIGYTF. CDR3 DNA: TGTGCCAGCAGTGAGGAGGGGGGGAAGAGGATCGGCTACACCTTC.

This clonotype showed up just a few times. The J gene is TRBJ1-1, the V gene TRBV5-1, with 7 bases matching TRBD1. There are 15 residues in the CDR3. Germline V lookup: CDR1 SGHRS, CDR2 YFSETQ. V dropped 4 bases and J dropped 2; count of bases not matched to a gene: 8. In DNA form, the CDR3 reads TGCGCCAGCAGCCCACGGGACAGAAGAAACACTGAAGCTTTCTTT. Amino acids: CASSPRDRRNTEAFF. Full variable domain (remainder filled in from reference TRBV5-1 and TRBJ1-1): KAGVTQTPRYLIKTRGQQVTLSCSPISGHRSVSWYQQTPGQGLQFLFEYFSETQRNKGNFPGRFSGRQFSNSRSEMNVSTLELGDSALYLCASSPRDRRNTEAFFGQGTRLTVV.

In this sample, this clonotype turned up many times. This chain links TRBV20-1 with TRBJ1-2; a weak D match, TRBD1 (5 bases). CDR1 is DFQATT, CDR2 SNEGSKA, per germline (reference sequence). V was trimmed by 0 bases and J by 7 bases, leaving 24 bases between them. The CDR3 sequence is 17 residues long. In DNA, the CDR3 is TGCAGTGCTAGAGATCCCCTTCGACGGGGCGCTCTCCGTGGCTACACCTTC. As protein: CSARDPLRRGALRGYTF.

This clonotype came up a few times. V and J are TRBV5-1 and TRBJ2-1, with D maybe TRBD2 (6 bases). This CDR3 region has 15 residues. The germline V and J ends were trimmed by 0 bases and 8 bases, with 15 bases remaining between them. CDR1 and CDR2 from the germline V gene are SGHRS and YFSETQ. CDR3 bases: TGCGCCAGCAGCTTGGTTCGGGGGACGGGAGATGAGCAGTTCTTC. Protein product: CASSLVRGTGDEQFF.

This clonotype was seen at least ten times. This chain connects TRBV29-1 to TRBJ2-7, with 8 positions matching TRBD2. V dropped 4 bases and J dropped 3; count of bases not matched to a gene: 8. CDR3 length equals 14 residues. Looked up from germline, CDR1 is SQVTM and CDR2 is ANQGSEA. The CDR3 loop reads CSVAPRRGDYEQYF. As DNA, the CDR3 is TGCAGCGTTGCCCCTAGGCGGGGGGACTACGAGCAGTACTTC.

The genes are TRBV11-2 and TRBJ2-7; the D is unclear. Germline CDR1 reads SGHAT; CDR2 reads FQNNGV. This CDR3 spans 15 amino acids. Trimming stripped 4 bases from V and 2 bases from J, with 15 bases between. In nucleotides, the CDR3 is TGTGCCAGCAGCTCCCGACTCGACTTTCCCTACGAGCAGTACTTC. The encoded protein is CASSSRLDFPYEQYF. Combining the CDR3 with reference TRBV11-2 and TRBJ2-7 gives the whole variable domain EAGVAQSPRYKIIEKRQSVAFWCNPISGHATLYWYQQILGQGPKLLIQFQNNGVVDDSQLPKDRFSAERLKGVDSTLKIQPAKLEDSAVYLCASSSRLDFPYEQYFGPGTRLTVT.

The chain carries TRBV7-2 and TRBJ2-3, with D perhaps assigned TRBD1 or TRBD2 (5 bases each). Germline-derived CDR1 and CDR2 are SGHTA and FQGNSA. The CDR3 spans 13 residues. V lost 8 bases and J 4 bases, leaving 13 bases between the germline ends. This chain's CDR3 is CASYTGRADTQYF. CDR3 bases: TGTGCCAGCTACACGGGGCGGGCAGATACGCAGTATTTT.

This clonotype appeared a few times. The V gene is TRBV5-1, the J gene TRBJ1-4; D is ambiguous. In germline, CDR1 is SGHRS, CDR2 YFSETQ. The CDR3 has 14 amino acids. Deletions cut 3 bases from V and 5 bases from J, with 11 bases between. CDR3 nucleotide sequence: TGCGCCAGCAGCTCCCTCGGCAGAAATGAAAAACTGTTTTTT. It specifies CASSSLGRNEKLFF.

V gene TRBV3-1 combines with J gene TRBJ2-1; TRBD2 matches 7 bases. This CDR3 region has 15 residues. Germline assignment: CDR1 LGHDT and CDR2 YNNKEL (reference sequence). Trimming removed 3 bases from V and 4 bases from J; junction bases left unmatched: 6. CDR3 protein: CASSHSGVGYNEQFF. CDR3 bases: TGTGCCAGCAGCCACAGCGGGGTCGGTTACAATGAGCAGTTCTTC.

This clonotype was recorded a few times. The chain carries TRBV12-3 or TRBV12-4 and TRBJ2-1; D unresolved. Trimming shortened V by 5 bases and J by 8 bases, and 13 bases separated the two germline ends. The CDR3 length is 13 residues. CDR3 loop: CASSLDGGDEQFF. The DNA for the CDR3 is TGTGCCAGCAGTCTGGACGGTGGCGATGAGCAGTTCTTC.

This clonotype occurred a few times. V gene TRBV7-2 combines with J gene TRBJ1-1; TRBD1 is a possible D gene (6 bases). The CDR3 sequence is 17 residues long. CDR1 SGHTA and CDR2 FQGNSA come from the germline V gene. V lost 2 bases, J lost 1 base, and 17 bases lay in between. The chain's CDR3 is CASSLPLTGKGNTEAFF. DNA for the CDR3: TGTGCCAGCAGCTTACCCCTTACAGGGAAAGGGAACACTGAAGCTTTCTTT.

This clonotype has more than one count but fewer than ten. The rearrangement joins TRBV5-1 to TRBJ2-5, with 12 bases lining up with TRBD2. V shed 2 bases and J 5 bases; nucleotides not matched to a gene: 10. CDR1 and CDR2 (germline): SGHRS, YFSETQ. The CDR3 covers 17 residues. This chain's CDR3 is CASSLGALAGGLETQYF. The DNA for the CDR3 is TGCGCCAGCAGCTTAGGGGCACTAGCGGGAGGCCTGGAGACCCAGTACTTC.

This clonotype came up once. V gene TRBV2 combines with J gene TRBJ1-1; D is possibly TRBD1 (6 bases). Germline CDR1 and CDR2: SNHLY and FYNNEI. V lost 6 bases and J 9 bases, leaving 17 bases between the germline ends. The CDR3 is 13 residues long. CDR3 sequence reads: CASSEQGTTQAFF. The CDR3 nucleotides are TGTGCCAGCAGCGAACAGGGTACAACCCAAGCTTTCTTT.

This clonotype was observed at least ten times. J is TRBJ2-1 and V is TRBV12-3 or TRBV12-4; perhaps D is TRBD1 or TRBD2 (5 bases each). The V end lost 2 bases, the J end lost 6 bases, and 8 bases lay between the germline ends. This CDR3 has 13 residues. The CDR3 loop reads CASSLKGTNEQFF. In DNA form, the CDR3 reads TGTGCCAGCAGTTTAAAAGGGACCAATGAGCAGTTCTTC.

CDR3 in DNA: TGTGCCAGCAGCCCCGGTGATGGGGATAGCAATCAGCCCCAGCATTTT. Protein product: CASSPGDGDSNQPQHF. The rearrangement uses TRBV4-2 and TRBJ1-5; D unresolved. The CDR3 totals 16 residues. V was cut by 4 bases and J by 0 bases, with 13 bases left in between. Germline V gene sequence: CDR1 LGHNA, CDR2 YNFKEQ.